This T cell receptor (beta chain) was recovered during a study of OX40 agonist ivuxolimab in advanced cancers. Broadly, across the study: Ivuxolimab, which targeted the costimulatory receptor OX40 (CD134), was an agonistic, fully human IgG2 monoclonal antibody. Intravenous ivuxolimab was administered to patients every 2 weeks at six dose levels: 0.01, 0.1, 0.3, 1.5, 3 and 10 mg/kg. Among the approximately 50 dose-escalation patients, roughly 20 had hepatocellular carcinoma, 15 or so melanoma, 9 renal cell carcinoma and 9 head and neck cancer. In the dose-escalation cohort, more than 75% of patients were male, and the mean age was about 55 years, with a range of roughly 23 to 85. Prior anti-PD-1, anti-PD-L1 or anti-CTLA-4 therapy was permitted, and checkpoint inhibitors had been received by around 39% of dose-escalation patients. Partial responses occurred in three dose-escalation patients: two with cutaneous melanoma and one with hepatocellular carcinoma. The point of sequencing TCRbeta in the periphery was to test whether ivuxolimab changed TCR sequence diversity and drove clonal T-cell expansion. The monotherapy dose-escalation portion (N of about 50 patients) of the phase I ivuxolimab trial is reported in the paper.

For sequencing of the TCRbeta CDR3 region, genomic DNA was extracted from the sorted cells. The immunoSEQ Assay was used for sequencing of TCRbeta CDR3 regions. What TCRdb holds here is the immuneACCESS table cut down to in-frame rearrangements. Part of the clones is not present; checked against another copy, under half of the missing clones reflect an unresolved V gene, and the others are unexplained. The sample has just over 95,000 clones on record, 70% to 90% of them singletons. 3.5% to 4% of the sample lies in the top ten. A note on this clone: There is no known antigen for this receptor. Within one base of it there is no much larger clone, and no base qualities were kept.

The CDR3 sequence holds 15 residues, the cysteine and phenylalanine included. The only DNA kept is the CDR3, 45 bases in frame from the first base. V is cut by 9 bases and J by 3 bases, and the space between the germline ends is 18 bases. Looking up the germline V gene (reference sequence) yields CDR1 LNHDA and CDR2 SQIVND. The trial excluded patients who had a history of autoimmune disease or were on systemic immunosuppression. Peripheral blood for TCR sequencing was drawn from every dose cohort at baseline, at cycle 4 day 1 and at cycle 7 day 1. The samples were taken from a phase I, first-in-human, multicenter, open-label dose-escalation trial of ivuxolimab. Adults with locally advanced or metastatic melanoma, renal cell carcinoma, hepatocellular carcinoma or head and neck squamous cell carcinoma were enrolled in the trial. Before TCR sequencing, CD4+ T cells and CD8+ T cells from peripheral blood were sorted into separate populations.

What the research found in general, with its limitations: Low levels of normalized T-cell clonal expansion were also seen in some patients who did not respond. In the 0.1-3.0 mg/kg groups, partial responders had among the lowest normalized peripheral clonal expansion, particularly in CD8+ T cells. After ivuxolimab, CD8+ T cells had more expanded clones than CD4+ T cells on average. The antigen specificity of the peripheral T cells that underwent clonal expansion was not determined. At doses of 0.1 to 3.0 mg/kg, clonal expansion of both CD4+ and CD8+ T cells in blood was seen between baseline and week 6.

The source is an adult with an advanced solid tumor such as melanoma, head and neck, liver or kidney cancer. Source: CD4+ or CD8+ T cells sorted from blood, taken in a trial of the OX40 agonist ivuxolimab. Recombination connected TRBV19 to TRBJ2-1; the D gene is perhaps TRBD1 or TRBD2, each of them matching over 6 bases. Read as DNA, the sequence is TGTGCCAGCAAAGGGTCCGGGGGCGGCTACAATGAGCAGTTCTTC. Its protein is CASKGSGGGYNEQFF. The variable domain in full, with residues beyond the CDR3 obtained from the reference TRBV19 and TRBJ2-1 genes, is DGGITQSPKYLFRKEGQNVTLSCEQNLNHDAMYWYRQDPGQGLRLIYYSQIVNDFQKGDIAEGYSVSREKKESFPLTVTSAQKNPTAFYLCASKGSGGGYNEQFFGPGTRLTVL.